The 27 T cell receptor beta chains below were found in one sample sequenced in a study of CD8+ T cells in alopecia areata (dated 2018 in TCRdb). The method behind the library was the immunoSEQ multiplex PCR assay. RNA was extracted from all samples and reverse transcribed into cDNA as template for TCR sequencing. TCRdb obtained this table from immuneACCESS and retained in-frame rearrangements with V and J assigned. These tables miss some clones; where compared with another copy, unresolved V genes account for less than half of the shortfall, and the remainder is unexplained. The sample table lists around 190,000 clones, more than 50% of them with a count of one. Of the sample, approximately 1% falls within the top ten clones. In the paper's terms, the time point label means: around 26 weeks on oral tofacitinib. The sample's treatment or condition label, decoded: oral pan-JAK inhibitor, 5-10 mg twice daily.

The sample in question was CD4+ T cells sorted from blood, obtained at week 24, from a patient treated with tofacitinib. Receptors were obtained from a human donor with alopecia areata.

This clone has more than one count but fewer than ten. The J gene is TRBJ2-7, the V gene TRBV2; possibly TRBD1 for D (6 bases). The length of the CDR3 is 13 residues. Deletions cut 7 bases from V and 2 bases from J, with 12 bases between. Germline V gene lookup returns CDR1 SNHLY and CDR2 FYNNEI. The CDR3 spells CASKSTGTYEQYF. The CDR3 DNA reads as TGTGCCAGCAAATCGACAGGTACCTACGAGCAGTACTTC.

The J gene is TRBJ2-5, the V gene TRBV29-1; weak D call: TRBD1 (5 bases). V shed 7 bases and J shed 9 bases, with 15 bases lying between them. Per germline, CDR1 SQVTM and CDR2 ANQGSEA. There are 11 residues in the CDR3. In DNA, the CDR3 is TGCAGCGCCCTGCCAGGGCAGGCCCAGTACTTC. Encoded protein: CSALPGQAQYF.

This clone showed up just a few times. The V gene is TRBV6-1, the J gene TRBJ1-4; D perhaps matches TRBD1 (6 bases). This CDR3 has 15 residues. V lost 0 bases, J lost 8 bases, and 13 bases lay in between. The germline V gene encodes CDR1 MNHNS and CDR2 SASEGT. Written as DNA, the CDR3 is TGTGCCAGCAGTGAAGCGCAAGGGGGTAGAGAAAAACTGTTTTTT. This codes for CASSEAQGGREKLFF.

The chain uses TRBV29-1 and TRBJ2-3, with TRBD1 as a possible D gene (6 bases). The V gene lost 0 bases and the J gene lost 5 bases, with 6 bases spanning the gap. This CDR3 has 12 amino acids. Germline loops: CDR1 SQVTM, CDR2 ANQGSEA. CDR3 amino acids: CSVEEGGDTQYF. In DNA, the CDR3 is TGCAGCGTTGAAGAAGGGGGAGATACGCAGTATTTT.

The chain combines TRBV27 with TRBJ1-2; perhaps TRBD1 as D (5 bases). The CDR3 totals 13 residues. From germline, CDR1 is MNHEY and CDR2 SMNVEV (reference sequence). Trimming took 6 bases from V and 2 from J, leaving 10 bases between them. This chain's CDR3 is CASRTDRNYGYTF. As DNA, the CDR3 is TGTGCCAGCAGAACAGACAGAAACTATGGCTACACCTTC.

The V and J genes are TRBV11-2 and TRBJ1-5; D is perhaps TRBD1 (6 bases). The CDR3 extends over 13 amino acids. Trimming pared 5 bases from V and 3 bases from J, leaving 8 bases between. Looked up from germline, CDR1 is SGHAT and CDR2 is FQNNGV. The CDR3 sequence: CASSTGNNQPQHF. DNA of the CDR3: TGTGCCAGCAGCACAGGGAACAATCAGCCCCAGCATTTT.

The CDR3 region has the DNA TGTGCCACCAGCAGACAGGGAACTGGGGCCAACGTCCTGACTTTC. The encoded protein is CATSRQGTGANVLTF. The chain is built from TRBV15 and TRBJ2-6, with a weak D call TRBD1 (5 bases). CDR1 and CDR2 from the germline V gene are LNHNV and YYDKDF (reference sequence). V lost 2 bases and J 2 bases, leaving 7 bases between the germline ends. The CDR3 covers 15 residues.

V usage is TRBV6-1 and J usage is TRBJ1-5; TRBD1 agrees at 9 bases. The J segment lost 9 bases and the V segment lost 5 bases, leaving 14 bases of the junction unmatched. This CDR3 contains 16 residues. Germline loops: CDR1 MNHNS, CDR2 SASEGT. The CDR3 region is CASSQEPGQGRSPQHF. In DNA form, the CDR3 reads TGTGCCAGCAGTCAAGAACCGGGACAGGGTCGTTCGCCCCAGCATTTT.

The chain is built from TRBV11-2 and TRBJ1-2; D possibly corresponds to TRBD1 (5 bases). V was pared by 5 bases and J by 11 bases, with 18 bases between. This CDR3 has 13 residues. Germline V gene lookup returns CDR1 SGHAT and CDR2 FQNNGV. CDR3 DNA: TGTGCCAGCAGCATGGGGACGCCGGTTGGTTACACCTTC. Protein sequence: CASSMGTPVGYTF.

The rearrangement uses TRBV29-1 and TRBJ1-2; perhaps TRBD1 as D (6 bases). Trimming removed 7 bases at V and 4 bases at J, with 16 bases between. Per the germline V gene, CDR1 is SQVTM and CDR2 is ANQGSEA. The CDR3 is 13 residues long. The CDR3, as DNA: TGCAGCGCCTCTACGGGGGCCAGCTATGGCTACACCTTC. Its translation: CSASTGASYGYTF.

V usage is TRBV10-3 and J usage is TRBJ2-7, with D possibly TRBD2 on 5 matching bases. V dropped 6 bases and J dropped 5 bases, with 17 bases sitting between them. The CDR3 has 14 residues. CDR1 and CDR2 from the germline V gene are ENHRY and SYGVKD. The CDR3 protein is CAIRALVPPNEQYF. CDR3 DNA: TGTGCCATCAGGGCACTAGTTCCCCCCAACGAGCAGTACTTC.

This clone was seen only a few times. J is TRBJ1-1 and V is TRBV29-1; D unresolved. Looked up from germline, CDR1 is SQVTM and CDR2 is ANQGSEA. Trimming took 4 bases from V and 0 from J, leaving 12 bases between them. CDR3 length equals 14 residues. As DNA, the CDR3 is TGCAGCGTTGCGGTCACCTCCATGAACACTGAAGCTTTCTTT. It yields the protein CSVAVTSMNTEAFF. The full variable domain, completed using reference TRBV29-1 and TRBJ1-1, is SAVISQKPSRDICQRGTSLTIQCQVDSQVTMMFWYRQQPGQSLTLIATANQGSEATYESGFVIDKFPISRPNLTFSTLTVSNMSPEDSSIYLCSVAVTSMNTEAFFGQGTRLTVV.

The chain joins TRBV10-3 to TRBJ2-4, with D perhaps TRBD2 (6 bases). This CDR3 has 16 residues. V was clipped by 3 bases and J by 5 bases, with 17 bases between them. Germline-derived CDR1 and CDR2 are ENHRY and SYGVKD. The CDR3 region is CAISDGTTLAENIQYF. For the CDR3, the DNA is TGTGCCATCAGTGATGGCACAACCTTAGCGGAAAACATTCAGTACTTC.

The sample holds a few counts of this clone. V is TRBV9 and J is TRBJ1-3; no definite D call. CDR1 and CDR2 (germline): SGDLS, YYNGEE. Trimming removed 3 bases at V and 0 bases at J, with 10 bases between. The CDR3 loop spans 15 amino acids. CDR3 sequence: CASSARHSSGNTIYF. CDR3 in DNA: TGTGCCAGCAGCGCCCGACACAGCTCTGGAAACACCATATATTTT.

The J gene is TRBJ1-2, the V gene TRBV29-1, with D hard to call. The CDR3 sequence is 14 residues long. Germline loops: CDR1 SQVTM, CDR2 ANQGSEA. Trimming removed 1 base from V and 5 bases from J, with 14 bases in between. Here the CDR3 reads CSVEGPGGLYGYTF. CDR3 coding DNA: TGCAGCGTTGAAGGACCGGGAGGCCTTTATGGCTACACCTTC.

The chain's CDR3 is CAWSVRVDASYEQYF. The CDR3 nucleotides are TGTGCCTGGAGTGTAAGGGTGGACGCGTCCTACGAGCAGTACTTC. This chain uses TRBV30 with TRBJ2-7; D not certain. Germline loops: CDR1 GTSNPN, CDR2 SVGIG (reference sequence). The germline V and J ends were trimmed by 0 bases and 1 base, with 13 bases remaining between them. This CDR3 spans 15 amino acids.

V gene TRBV9 combines with J gene TRBJ2-6, with a weak D call TRBD2 (6 bases). The CDR3 is 17 amino acids. V was pared by 3 bases and J by 2 bases, with 15 bases between. Per germline, CDR1 SGDLS and CDR2 YYNGEE. The DNA of the CDR3 is TGTGCCAGCAGCGGGGGAGGTAGAGGGGCTGGGGCCAACGTCCTGACTTTC. This codes for CASSGGGRGAGANVLTF.

This clone was picked up a small number of times. At one boundary the junction diverges from the germline segment, which might be a read error. Additional DNA sequences in this sample encode the identical CDR3. The genes are TRBV27 and TRBJ2-6; TRBD2 matches 8 bases. The germline V gene encodes CDR1 MNHEY and CDR2 SMNVEV (reference sequence). The CDR3 has 17 residues. This CDR3 is CASSSHLRGAGANVLTF. The CDR3 DNA reads as TGTGCCAGCAGTTCTCACTTGCGGGGGGCTGGGGCCAACGTCCTGACCTTC.

The CDR3 protein is CASSPGAQETQYF. The CDR3 DNA follows: TGCGCCAGCAGTCCCGGGGCACAAGAGACCCAGTACTTC. The V call is TRBV5-1, the J call TRBJ2-5; D assignment may be TRBD1 or TRBD2 (5 bases each). Germline CDR1 SGHRS, CDR2 YFSETQ. The CDR3 contains 13 residues. Trimming stripped 5 bases from V and 2 bases from J, with 10 bases between.

The chain recombines TRBV30 with TRBJ1-2; D not certain. The V gene's germline CDR1 is GTSNPN and CDR2 SVGIG (reference sequence). V was trimmed by 0 bases and J by 8 bases, leaving 16 bases between them. The CDR3 is 14 residues long. Here the CDR3 DNA reads TGTGCCTGGAGTGTACGGCTCGGGAGGGAGGGCTACACCTTC. It codes for CAWSVRLGREGYTF.

The rearrangement links TRBV2 to TRBJ1-1; possibly TRBD1 for D (5 bases). Deletions cut 8 bases from V and 1 base from J, with 14 bases between. The CDR3 sequence is 14 residues long. The germline gives CDR1 SNHLY, CDR2 FYNNEI. CDR3 protein: CASYIRGTNTEAFF. CDR3 nucleotides: TGTGCCAGCTACATTCGGGGGACGAACACTGAAGCTTTCTTT.

This clone was detected only once. The rearrangement uses TRBV15 and TRBJ2-7; D is uncertain. The ends were cut back, 0 bases at V and 3 bases at J, with 6 bases in the middle. The CDR3 runs 13 residues. CDR1 and CDR2 (germline): LNHNV, YYDKDF (reference sequence). CDR3 residues: CATSRDVVYEQYF. In DNA, the CDR3 is TGTGCCACCAGCAGAGATGTGGTCTACGAGCAGTACTTC.

This clone has more than one count but fewer than ten. The chain is built from TRBV29-1 and TRBJ2-5; 7 positions agree with TRBD2. This CDR3 spans 14 amino acids. V trimming: 6 bases; J trimming: 0 bases; junction bases outside the gene matches: 7. Germline-derived CDR1 and CDR2 are SQVTM and ANQGSEA. CDR3 DNA: TGCAGCGTGGGAGTGGGGGGGTACCAAGAGACCCAGTACTTC. Translating gives CSVGVGGYQETQYF.

The chain employs TRBV30 and TRBJ2-7; perhaps TRBD2 as D (6 bases). In germline, CDR1 is GTSNPN, CDR2 SVGIG (reference sequence). This CDR3 region has 15 residues. V gave up 0 bases and J gave up 0 bases, with 12 bases separating them. The CDR3: CAWSVPGEVSYEQYF. The CDR3 DNA reads as TGTGCCTGGAGTGTACCTGGGGAGGTCTCCTACGAGCAGTACTTC.

As regards this clone: Distinct nucleotide sequences in the sample also encode this CDR3. V gene TRBV29-1 combines with J gene TRBJ1-4, with 7 bases matching TRBD1. Germline values: CDR1 SQVTM, CDR2 ANQGSEA. The CDR3 length is 12 residues. Losses at the gene ends were 6 bases for V and 5 bases for J; bases not matched to a gene: 3. This CDR3 reads CSVQGTNEKLFF. CDR3 DNA sequence: TGCAGCGTACAGGGGACAAATGAAAAACTGTTTTTT.

The chain has TRBV5-6 and TRBJ2-7; D is unresolved. The V end lost 0 bases, the J end lost 2 bases, and 12 bases lay between the germline ends. The CDR3 sequence is 15 residues long. From germline, CDR1 is SGHDT and CDR2 YYEEEE. The CDR3 loop is CASSLGAVSTYEQYF. The CDR3 nucleotides read TGTGCCAGCAGCTTGGGGGCAGTGAGCACCTACGAGCAGTACTTC.

The chain links TRBV7-2 to TRBJ2-1; D remains unclear. V was shortened by 5 bases and J by 7 bases, with 9 bases between the two germline ends. CDR1 and CDR2 (germline): SGHTA, FQGNSA. CDR3 length: 12 amino acids. In DNA, the CDR3 is TGTGCCAGCAGCGAAACCTTTAATGAGCAGTTCTTC. This sequence encodes CASSETFNEQFF.